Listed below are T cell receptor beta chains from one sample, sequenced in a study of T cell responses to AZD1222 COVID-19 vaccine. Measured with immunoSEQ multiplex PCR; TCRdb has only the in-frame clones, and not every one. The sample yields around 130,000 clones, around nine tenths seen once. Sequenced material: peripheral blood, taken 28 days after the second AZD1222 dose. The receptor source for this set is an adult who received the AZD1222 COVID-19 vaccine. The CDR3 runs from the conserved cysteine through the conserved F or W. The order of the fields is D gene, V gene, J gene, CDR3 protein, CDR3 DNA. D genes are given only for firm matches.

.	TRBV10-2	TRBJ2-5	CASSTEAAGETQYF	TGCGCCAGCAGTACGGAGGCGGCGGGCGAGACCCAGTACTTC
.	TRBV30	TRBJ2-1	CAWSGIAYNEQFF	TGTGCCTGGAGCGGGATTGCCTACAATGAGCAGTTCTTC
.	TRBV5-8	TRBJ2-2	CASSLETANTGELFF	TGTGCCAGCAGCTTGGAGACAGCTAACACCGGGGAGCTGTTTTTT
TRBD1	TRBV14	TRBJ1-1	CASSQDKFRGGLAEAFF	TGTGCCAGCAGCCAAGATAAGTTCAGAGGGGGCCTGGCTGAAGCTTTCTTT
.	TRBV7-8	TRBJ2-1	CASSLLAVYNEQFF	TGTGCCAGCAGCTTACTCGCGGTTTACAATGAGCAGTTCTTC
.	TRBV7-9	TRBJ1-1	CASSEGRGVDTEAFF	TGTGCCAGCAGCGAAGGTCGGGGAGTGGACACTGAAGCTTTCTTT
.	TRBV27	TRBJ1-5	CASRLARNQPQHF	TGTGCCAGCAGGTTAGCCCGCAATCAGCCCCAGCATTTT
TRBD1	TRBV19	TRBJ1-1	CASSIRTGGPEAFF	TGTGCCAGTAGTATCCGGACAGGGGGGCCTGAAGCTTTCTTT
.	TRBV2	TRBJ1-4	CASTLFATNEKLFF	TGTGCCAGCACCCTGTTTGCAACTAATGAAAAACTGTTTTTT
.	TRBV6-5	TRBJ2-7	CASSQGGEQYF	TGTGCCAGCAGCCAGGGTGGCGAGCAGTACTTC
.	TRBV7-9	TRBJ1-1	CASSLDIVNTEAFF	TGTGCCAGCAGCTTAGATATTGTGAACACTGAAGCTTTCTTT
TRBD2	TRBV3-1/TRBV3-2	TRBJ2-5	CASSQVASGGTETQYF	TGTGCCAGCAGCCAAGTGGCTAGCGGGGGTACAGAGACCCAGTACTTC
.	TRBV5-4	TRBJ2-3	CASSTDSTDTQYF	TGTGCCAGCAGCACGGACAGCACAGATACGCAGTATTTT
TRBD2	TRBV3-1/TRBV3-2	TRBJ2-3	CASSQAGTSGFGDTQYF	TGTGCCAGCAGCCAAGCAGGGACTAGCGGGTTCGGAGATACGCAGTATTTT